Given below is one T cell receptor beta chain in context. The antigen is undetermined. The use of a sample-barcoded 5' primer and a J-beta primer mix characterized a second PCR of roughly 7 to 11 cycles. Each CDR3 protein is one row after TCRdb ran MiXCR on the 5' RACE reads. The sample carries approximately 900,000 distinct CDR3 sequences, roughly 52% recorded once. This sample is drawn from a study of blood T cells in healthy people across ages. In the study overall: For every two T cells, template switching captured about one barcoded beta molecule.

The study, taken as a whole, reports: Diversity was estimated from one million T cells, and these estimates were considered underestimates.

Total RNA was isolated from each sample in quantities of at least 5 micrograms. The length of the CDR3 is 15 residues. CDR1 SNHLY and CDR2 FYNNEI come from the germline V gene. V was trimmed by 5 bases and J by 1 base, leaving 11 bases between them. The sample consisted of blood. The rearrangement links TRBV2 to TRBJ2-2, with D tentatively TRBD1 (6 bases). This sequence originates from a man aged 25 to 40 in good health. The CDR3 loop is CASSPQGLNTGELFF. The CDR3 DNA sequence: TGTGCCAGCAGTCCACAGGGTCTGAACACCGGGGAGCTGTTTTTT.